A selection of T cell receptor beta chains follows, all from one sample in a study of spatial heterogeneity in lung cancer. TCRdb recomputed calls from the 5' RACE reads with MiXCR, one row per CDR3 protein. The repertoire has over 95,000 distinct CDR3 sequences, 11% of them found once; the top ten carry more than 20%. Specimen: PBMCs, collected at follow-up. The receptors originated from a female donor with early-stage non-small cell lung cancer. Both conserved end residues are part of each CDR3. A D gene is named only where the DNA matches it firmly. Clone size is given for some rows only: seen once, a few or many times, or a class if the clone is expanded.

cdr3_aa: CASSPTPLQGEQYF
cdr3_nt: TGTGCCAGCTCACCAACGCCCCTCCAAGGCGAGCAGTACTTC
clone_size: NA
j_call: TRBJ2-7
v_call: TRBV18
d_call: NA

cdr3_aa: CASSSIPGTGVNTEAFF
cdr3_nt: TGTGCCAGCAGCTCAATTCCGGGTACAGGGGTGAACACTGAAGCTTTCTTT
clone_size: NA
j_call: TRBJ1-1
v_call: TRBV7-3
d_call: TRBD1

cdr3_aa: CSVYELTEAFF
cdr3_nt: TGCAGCGTTTACGAGTTAACTGAAGCTTTCTTT
clone_size: many
j_call: TRBJ1-1
v_call: TRBV29-1
d_call: NA

cdr3_aa: CASSEDRGMNQPQHF
cdr3_nt: TGTGCCAGCAGCGAGGACAGGGGTATGAATCAGCCCCAGCATTTT
clone_size: few
j_call: TRBJ1-5
v_call: TRBV2
d_call: TRBD1

cdr3_aa: CASSPGTGLDEQYF
cdr3_nt: TGTGCCAGCAGTCCCGGGACAGGGCTGGACGAGCAGTACTTC
clone_size: NA
j_call: TRBJ2-7
v_call: TRBV28
d_call: TRBD1

cdr3_aa: CASSKGLAETYEQYF
cdr3_nt: TGTGCCAGCAGCAAGGGACTAGCGGAGACCTACGAGCAGTACTTC
clone_size: few
j_call: TRBJ2-7
v_call: TRBV2
d_call: TRBD2

cdr3_aa: CASSLGDTYNQPQHF
cdr3_nt: TGCGCCAGCAGCTTGGGGGACACCTACAATCAGCCCCAGCATTTT
clone_size: few
j_call: TRBJ1-5
v_call: TRBV5-1
d_call: NA

cdr3_aa: CASSYSRPTYNSPLHF
cdr3_nt: TGTGCCAGCAGTTACTCGAGGCCGACCTATAATTCACCCCTCCACTTT
clone_size: many
j_call: TRBJ1-6
v_call: TRBV6-2/TRBV6-3
d_call: NA

cdr3_aa: CASSHSGDRSYNSGNTIYF
cdr3_nt: TGTGCCAGCAGCCATTCAGGGGACAGAAGTTACAACTCTGGAAACACCATATATTTT
clone_size: few
j_call: TRBJ1-3
v_call: TRBV21-1
d_call: NA

cdr3_aa: CSARDSWDSRGYTF
cdr3_nt: TGCAGTGCTAGAGATTCCTGGGACTCTCGAGGCTACACCTTC
clone_size: few
j_call: TRBJ1-2
v_call: TRBV20-1
d_call: NA

cdr3_aa: CASSYRAGYSYNEQFF
cdr3_nt: TGTGCCAGCAGCTACCGAGCGGGATACTCCTACAATGAGCAGTTCTTC
clone_size: NA
j_call: TRBJ2-1
v_call: TRBV11-2
d_call: TRBD2

cdr3_aa: CASDSGGLTEAFF
cdr3_nt: TGTGCCAGCGATTCCGGGGGCCTGACTGAAGCTTTCTTT
clone_size: NA
j_call: TRBJ1-1
v_call: TRBV18
d_call: NA

cdr3_aa: CAQRRGTDTQYF
cdr3_nt: TGTGCCCAACGAAGGGGCACAGATACGCAGTATTTT
clone_size: few
j_call: TRBJ2-3
v_call: TRBV7-2
d_call: NA

cdr3_aa: CASSLARVNAVANEKLFF
cdr3_nt: TGTGCCAGCAGCTTAGCCAGGGTCAACGCAGTAGCTAATGAAAAACTGTTTTTT
clone_size: many
j_call: TRBJ1-4
v_call: TRBV7-9
d_call: NA

cdr3_aa: CATSHSNQPQHF
cdr3_nt: TGTGCCACCAGCCATAGCAATCAGCCCCAGCATTTT
clone_size: NA
j_call: TRBJ1-5
v_call: TRBV15
d_call: NA

cdr3_aa: CSAIDRVAVGTEAFF
cdr3_nt: TGCAGTGCCATAGACAGGGTAGCAGTAGGAACTGAAGCTTTCTTT
clone_size: many
j_call: TRBJ1-1
v_call: TRBV20-1
d_call: TRBD1

cdr3_aa: CASSAASGASGDTQYF
cdr3_nt: TGTGCCAGCAGCGCGGCCAGCGGGGCGTCCGGGGATACGCAGTATTTT
clone_size: few
j_call: TRBJ2-3
v_call: TRBV5-5
d_call: TRBD2

cdr3_aa: CASSQGRGANYGYTF
cdr3_nt: TGTGCCAGCAGTCAAGGCAGGGGGGCCAACTATGGCTACACCTTC
clone_size: few
j_call: TRBJ1-2
v_call: TRBV27
d_call: TRBD1

cdr3_aa: CASSATGRRYGYTF
cdr3_nt: TGTGCCAGCAGCGCTACCGGGAGGAGATATGGCTACACCTTC
clone_size: NA
j_call: TRBJ1-2
v_call: TRBV7-2
d_call: NA

cdr3_aa: CASSLSGVVAAYYEQYF
cdr3_nt: TGTGCCAGCAGTCTGTCCGGGGTGGTAGCGGCCTACTACGAGCAGTACTTC
clone_size: few
j_call: TRBJ2-7
v_call: TRBV27
d_call: NA

cdr3_aa: CASRSTGAGELFF
cdr3_nt: TGTGCCAGCAGGTCCACAGGGGCCGGGGAGCTGTTTTTT
clone_size: NA
j_call: TRBJ2-2
v_call: TRBV7-2
d_call: TRBD1

cdr3_aa: CASSQDFYGGHTEAFF
cdr3_nt: TGTGCCAGCAGCCAAGATTTTTACGGGGGGCACACTGAAGCTTTCTTT
clone_size: many
j_call: TRBJ1-1
v_call: TRBV4-2
d_call: NA

cdr3_aa: CAWSVRQGNTPLHF
cdr3_nt: TGTGCCTGGAGTGTACGACAGGGGAATACACCCCTCCACTTT
clone_size: few
j_call: TRBJ1-6
v_call: TRBV30
d_call: TRBD1

cdr3_aa: CAIRNSPVTEAFF
cdr3_nt: TGTGCCATCAGAAACAGTCCTGTAACTGAAGCTTTCTTT
clone_size: few
j_call: TRBJ1-1
v_call: TRBV10-3
d_call: NA

cdr3_aa: CASSLGETGGLYNEQFF
cdr3_nt: TGTGCCAGCAGTTTAGGGGAGACAGGGGGGCTATACAATGAGCAGTTCTTC
clone_size: NA
j_call: TRBJ2-1
v_call: TRBV12-3/TRBV12-4
d_call: TRBD1

cdr3_aa: CSAPRGNTEAFF
cdr3_nt: TGCAGTGCTCCGCGGGGGAACACTGAAGCTTTCTTT
clone_size: few
j_call: TRBJ1-1
v_call: TRBV20-1
d_call: NA

cdr3_aa: CASRRPSGDTQYF
cdr3_nt: TGTGCCAGCAGACGCCCCTCGGGAGATACGCAGTATTTT
clone_size: few
j_call: TRBJ2-3
v_call: TRBV6-2/TRBV6-3
d_call: NA

cdr3_aa: CASSPGTILSSYNEQFF
cdr3_nt: TGTGCCAGCAGCCCGGGGACTATTCTGAGCTCCTACAATGAGCAGTTCTTC
clone_size: NA
j_call: TRBJ2-1
v_call: TRBV11-3
d_call: TRBD2

cdr3_aa: CASSRDREETQYF
cdr3_nt: TGTGCCAGCTCACGGGACAGGGAAGAGACCCAGTACTTC
clone_size: many
j_call: TRBJ2-5
v_call: TRBV18
d_call: TRBD1

cdr3_aa: CASSSGTAPGPLYGYTF
cdr3_nt: TGTGCCAGCAGTTCTGGGACGGCTCCTGGTCCCCTCTATGGCTACACCTTC
clone_size: many
j_call: TRBJ1-2
v_call: TRBV28
d_call: NA

cdr3_aa: CASSQKRGIQDTQYF
cdr3_nt: TGTGCCAGCAGCCAAAAGCGGGGCATTCAAGATACGCAGTATTTT
clone_size: few
j_call: TRBJ2-3
v_call: TRBV7-8
d_call: TRBD2

cdr3_aa: CASSHKRGLAKNIQYF
cdr3_nt: TGTGCCAGCAGCCACAAGCGGGGACTAGCCAAAAACATTCAGTACTTC
clone_size: NA
j_call: TRBJ2-4
v_call: TRBV7-9
d_call: TRBD2

cdr3_aa: CSANAGSDTQYF
cdr3_nt: TGCAGTGCTAACGCGGGCTCAGATACGCAGTATTTT
clone_size: few
j_call: TRBJ2-3
v_call: TRBV20-1
d_call: NA

cdr3_aa: CASSLIQRTEAFF
cdr3_nt: TGTGCCAGCAGTTTAATCCAACGCACTGAAGCTTTCTTT
clone_size: NA
j_call: TRBJ1-1
v_call: TRBV27
d_call: NA

cdr3_aa: CASRIQGNYGYTF
cdr3_nt: TGTGCCAGCAGGATACAGGGGAACTATGGCTACACCTTC
clone_size: NA
j_call: TRBJ1-2
v_call: TRBV2
d_call: TRBD1

cdr3_aa: CASSPYGTVGNTIYF
cdr3_nt: TGTGCCAGCAGTCCTTATGGGACGGTGGGAAACACCATATATTTT
clone_size: NA
j_call: TRBJ1-3
v_call: TRBV28
d_call: NA

cdr3_aa: CASSYPGATNEKLFF
cdr3_nt: TGTGCCAGCAGTTACCCCGGAGCAACTAATGAAAAACTGTTTTTT
clone_size: few
j_call: TRBJ1-4
v_call: TRBV6-6
d_call: NA

cdr3_aa: CAISGPVTGANVLTF
cdr3_nt: TGTGCCATCAGTGGGCCGGTTACTGGGGCCAACGTCCTGACTTTC
clone_size: few
j_call: TRBJ2-6
v_call: TRBV10-3
d_call: NA

cdr3_aa: CSVEGGTSANNEQFF
cdr3_nt: TGCAGCGTTGAAGGAGGGACTAGCGCTAACAATGAGCAGTTCTTC
clone_size: NA
j_call: TRBJ2-1
v_call: TRBV29-1
d_call: TRBD2

cdr3_aa: CSVSGATNEKLFF
cdr3_nt: TGCAGCGTTTCGGGAGCAACTAATGAAAAACTGTTTTTT
clone_size: many
j_call: TRBJ1-4
v_call: TRBV29-1
d_call: NA